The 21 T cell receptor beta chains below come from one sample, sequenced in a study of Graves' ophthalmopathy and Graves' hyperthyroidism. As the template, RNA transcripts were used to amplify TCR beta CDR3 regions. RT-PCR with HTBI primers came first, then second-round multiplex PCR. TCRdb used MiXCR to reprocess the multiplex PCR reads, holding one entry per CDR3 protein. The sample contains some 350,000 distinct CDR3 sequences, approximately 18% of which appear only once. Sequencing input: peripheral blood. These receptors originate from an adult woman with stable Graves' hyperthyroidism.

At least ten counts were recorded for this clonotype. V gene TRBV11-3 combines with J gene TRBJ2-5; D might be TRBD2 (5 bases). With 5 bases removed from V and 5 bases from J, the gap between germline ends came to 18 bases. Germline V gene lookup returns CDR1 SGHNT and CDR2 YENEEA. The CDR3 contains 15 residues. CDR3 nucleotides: TGTGCCAGCAGCCCCGGAGAGTCCTCGGGGGAGACCCAGTACTTC. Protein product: CASSPGESSGETQYF.

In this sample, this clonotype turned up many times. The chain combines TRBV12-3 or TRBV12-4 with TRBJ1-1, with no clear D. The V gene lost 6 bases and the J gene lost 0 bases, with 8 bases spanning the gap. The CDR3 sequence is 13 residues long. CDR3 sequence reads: CASRYSLNTEAFF. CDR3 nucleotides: TGTGCCAGCAGGTACAGCCTGAACACTGAAGCTTTCTTT.

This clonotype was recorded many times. For the CDR3, the DNA is TGTGCCACCAGCAGAGATCGGTATGGCTACACCTTC. Amino acids: CATSRDRYGYTF. V gene TRBV15 combines with J gene TRBJ1-2; D gene uncertain. The length of the CDR3 is 12 residues. Trimming took 0 bases from V and 5 from J, leaving 4 bases between them. In germline, CDR1 is LNHNV, CDR2 YYDKDF (reference sequence).

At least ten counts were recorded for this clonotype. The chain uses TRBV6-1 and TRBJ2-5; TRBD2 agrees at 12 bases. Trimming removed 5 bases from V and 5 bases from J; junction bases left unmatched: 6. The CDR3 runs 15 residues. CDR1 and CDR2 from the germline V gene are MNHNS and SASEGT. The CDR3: CASSLAGGLGETQYF. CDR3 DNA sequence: TGTGCCAGCAGTCTAGCGGGAGGGTTGGGGGAGACCCAGTACTTC.

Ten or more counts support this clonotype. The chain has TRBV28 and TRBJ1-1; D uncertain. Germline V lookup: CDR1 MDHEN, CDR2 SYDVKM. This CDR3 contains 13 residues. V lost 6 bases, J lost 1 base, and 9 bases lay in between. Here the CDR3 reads CASSPPGNTEAFF. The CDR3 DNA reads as TGTGCCAGCAGCCCCCCCGGGAACACTGAAGCTTTCTTT.

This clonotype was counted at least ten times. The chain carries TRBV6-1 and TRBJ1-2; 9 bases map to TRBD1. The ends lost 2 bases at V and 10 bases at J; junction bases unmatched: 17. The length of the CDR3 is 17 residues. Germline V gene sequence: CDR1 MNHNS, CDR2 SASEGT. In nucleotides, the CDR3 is TGTGCCAGCAGTGAACCCAACCCCTGGGACAGGGCCACGAACTACACCTTC. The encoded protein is CASSEPNPWDRATNYTF.

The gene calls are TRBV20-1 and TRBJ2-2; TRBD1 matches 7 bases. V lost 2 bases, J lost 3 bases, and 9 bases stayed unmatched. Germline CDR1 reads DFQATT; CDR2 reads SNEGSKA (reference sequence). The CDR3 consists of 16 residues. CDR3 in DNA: TGCAGTGCTAGAAGCCCGACAGGGAAGGACACCGGGGAGCTGTTTTTT. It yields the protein CSARSPTGKDTGELFF.

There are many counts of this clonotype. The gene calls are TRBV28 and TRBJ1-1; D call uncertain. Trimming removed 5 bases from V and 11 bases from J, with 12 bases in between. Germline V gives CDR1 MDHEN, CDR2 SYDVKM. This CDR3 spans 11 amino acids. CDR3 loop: CASSLDLMAFF. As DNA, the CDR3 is TGTGCCAGCAGTCTGGACTTAATGGCTTTCTTT.

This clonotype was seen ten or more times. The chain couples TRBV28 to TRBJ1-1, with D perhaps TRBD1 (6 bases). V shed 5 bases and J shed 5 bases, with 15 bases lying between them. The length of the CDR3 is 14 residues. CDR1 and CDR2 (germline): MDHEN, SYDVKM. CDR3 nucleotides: TGTGCCAGCAGTGTAGGGGGAGTGTGGACTGAAGCTTTCTTT. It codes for CASSVGGVWTEAFF.

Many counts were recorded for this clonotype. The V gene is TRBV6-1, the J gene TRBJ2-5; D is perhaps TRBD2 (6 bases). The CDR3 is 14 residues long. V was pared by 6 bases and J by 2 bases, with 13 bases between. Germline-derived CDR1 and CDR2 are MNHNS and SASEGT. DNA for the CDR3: TGTGCCAGCAGCCCGGGAGCAACACAAGAGACCCAGTACTTC. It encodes CASSPGATQETQYF.

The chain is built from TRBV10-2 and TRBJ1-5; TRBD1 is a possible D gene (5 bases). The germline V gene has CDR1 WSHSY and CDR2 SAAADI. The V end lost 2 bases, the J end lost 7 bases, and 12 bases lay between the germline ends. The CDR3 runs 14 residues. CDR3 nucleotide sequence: TGCGCCAGCAGTGAGACAGGTTCCGGGCAGCCCCAGCATTTT. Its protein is CASSETGSGQPQHF.

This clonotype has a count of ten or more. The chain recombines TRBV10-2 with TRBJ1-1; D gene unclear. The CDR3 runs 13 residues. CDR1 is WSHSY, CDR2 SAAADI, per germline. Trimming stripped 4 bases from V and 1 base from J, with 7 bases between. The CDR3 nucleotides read TGCGCCAGCAGTGGTCCGAGGAACACTGAAGCTTTCTTT. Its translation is CASSGPRNTEAFF.

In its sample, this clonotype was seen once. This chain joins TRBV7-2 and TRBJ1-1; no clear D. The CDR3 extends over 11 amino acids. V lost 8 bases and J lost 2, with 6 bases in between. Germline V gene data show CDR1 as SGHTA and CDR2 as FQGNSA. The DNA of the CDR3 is TGTGCCAGCGGGTCTAACACTGAAGCTTTCTTT. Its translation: CASGSNTEAFF.

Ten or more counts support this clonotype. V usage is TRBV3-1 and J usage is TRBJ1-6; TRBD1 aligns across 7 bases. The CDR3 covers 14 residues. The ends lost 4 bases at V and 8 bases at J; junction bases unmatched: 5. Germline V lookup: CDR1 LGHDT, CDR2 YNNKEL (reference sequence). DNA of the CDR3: TGTGCCAGCAGCCTACAGGGGAACGATTCACCCCTCCACTTT. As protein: CASSLQGNDSPLHF.

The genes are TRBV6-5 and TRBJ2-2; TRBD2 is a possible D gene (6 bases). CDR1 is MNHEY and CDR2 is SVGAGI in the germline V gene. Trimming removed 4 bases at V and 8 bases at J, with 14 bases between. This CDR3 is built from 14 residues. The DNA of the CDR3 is TGTGCCAGCAGTTCGGGGGATGCAACGGGGGAGCTGTTTTTT. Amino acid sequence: CASSSGDATGELFF.

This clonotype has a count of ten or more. CDR3 nucleotide sequence: TGTGCCAGCAGCCATAGGACGGATGGCTACACCTTC. Encoded protein: CASSHRTDGYTF. The genes are TRBV6-1 and TRBJ1-2; no firm D call. Germline-derived CDR1 and CDR2 are MNHNS and SASEGT. This CDR3 region has 12 residues. The V end lost 6 bases, the J end lost 6 bases, and 11 bases lay between the germline ends.

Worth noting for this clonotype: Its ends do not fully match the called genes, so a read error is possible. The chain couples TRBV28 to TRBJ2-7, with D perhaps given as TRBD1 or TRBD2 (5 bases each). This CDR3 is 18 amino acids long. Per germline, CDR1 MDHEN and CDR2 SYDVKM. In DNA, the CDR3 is TGTGCCAGCAGTTTCCCGACTAACCGGGACGACTTCTACTACGATCAGTACTTC. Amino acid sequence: CASSFPTNRDDFYYDQYF. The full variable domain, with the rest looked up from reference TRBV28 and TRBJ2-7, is DVKVTQSSRYLVKRTGEKVFLECVQDMDHENMFWYRQDPGLGLRLIYFSYDVKMKEKGDIPEGYSVSREKKERFSLILESASTNQTSMYLCASSFPTNRDDFYYDQYFGPGTRLTVT.

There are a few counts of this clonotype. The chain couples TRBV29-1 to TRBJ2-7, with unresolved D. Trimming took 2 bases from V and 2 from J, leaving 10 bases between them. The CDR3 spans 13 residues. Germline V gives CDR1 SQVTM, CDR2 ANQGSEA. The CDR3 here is CSVELQFTYEQYF. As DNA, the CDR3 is TGCAGCGTTGAACTCCAGTTCACCTACGAGCAGTACTTC.

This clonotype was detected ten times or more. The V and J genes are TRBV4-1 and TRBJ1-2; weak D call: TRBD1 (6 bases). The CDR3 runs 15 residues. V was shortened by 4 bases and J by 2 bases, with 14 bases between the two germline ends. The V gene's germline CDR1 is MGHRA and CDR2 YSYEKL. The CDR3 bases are TGCGCCAGCAGCCTACCCGGGGGCAGGAACTATGGCTACACCTTC. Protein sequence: CASSLPGGRNYGYTF.

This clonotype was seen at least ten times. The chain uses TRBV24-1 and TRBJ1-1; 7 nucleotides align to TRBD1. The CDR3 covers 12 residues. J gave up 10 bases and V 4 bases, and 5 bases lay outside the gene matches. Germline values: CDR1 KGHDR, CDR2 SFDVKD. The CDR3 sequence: CATSDSDRAAFF. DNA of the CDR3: TGTGCCACCAGTGACTCTGACAGGGCAGCTTTCTTT.

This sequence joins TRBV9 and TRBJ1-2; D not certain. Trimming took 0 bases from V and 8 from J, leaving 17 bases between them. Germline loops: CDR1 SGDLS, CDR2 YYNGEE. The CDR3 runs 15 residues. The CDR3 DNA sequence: TGTGCCAGCAGCGTAGCTAGCAGTACGAGCTTAGGCTACACCTTC. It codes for CASSVASSTSLGYTF.